This T cell receptor (beta chain) is drawn from a study of metastatic and nonmetastatic thyroid tumors. This clone was detected many times. There are 15 residues in the CDR3. Germline CDR1 reads DFQATT; CDR2 reads SNEGSKA (reference sequence). V lost 0 bases to trimming and J lost 5 bases, with 16 bases between them. No treatment of any kind had been given to any patient before thyroid surgery. TCRdb re-clonotyped the PCR reads via MiXCR. The sample includes 50,000 or so clones, less than 25% of them seen just once. V gene TRBV20-1 combines with J gene TRBJ2-5; tentatively, D is TRBD2 (6 bases). The TCR originated in a male donor with papillary thyroid cancer or a benign thyroid nodule (not recorded which). Some clones in this sample may be carry-over from other donors' samples. The source material was blood. CDR3 residues: CSAREVGGARETQYF. The CDR3 nucleotides read TGCAGTGCTAGAGAGGTTGGAGGGGCACGGGAGACCCAGTACTTC.